This TCR beta chain was identified during a study of blood T cell repertoires in COVID-19 (dated by TCRdb to the early 2020s). Regarding the complete study: Samples covering the acute and convalescent phases of COVID-19 were provided by collaborators in the United States, Italy and Spain. The samples were drawn from the first 160 participants of the ongoing ImmuneRACE study and from over a thousand subjects provided by 6 global collaborators. A de-identified subject ID, COVID-19 status, age in years and sex were almost always included in the sample metadata. Where available, HLA class I and class II types were taken from metadata supplied by the sample provider and were not determined by assay-based typing. The prospective study material was composed of cDNA or gDNA derived from T cells, B-cell-depleted T cells, or PBMCs. The repertoires were released in a freely available public database meant as a resource for research on the immune response to SARS-CoV-2. Deeply sampled blood TCRbeta repertoires from subjects exposed to, actively infected with, or recovered from COVID-19 were included in the dataset. Results the study describes overall, beyond this receptor: Clinical and demographic metadata were provided uncurated, with the amount varying by source and participant.

The collaborating institutions used their own protocols to collect whole blood in K2EDTA tubes. For TCRbeta analysis, collaborators shipped samples as frozen whole blood, isolated PBMCs, or DNA extracted from either of those sample types. TCRbeta CDR3 regions were amplified from genomic DNA by means of the immunoSEQ Assay, a bias-controlled multiplex PCR. Per the original workflow: Nucleated cell counts per sample were estimated from amplification of reference gene primers within the assay. Sequence reads were collapsed and filtered to measure the absolute abundance of every unique TCRbeta CDR3 rearrangement. For each sample, productive Simpson clonality was calculated as the square root of Simpson's diversity index across productive rearrangements. TCRdb took this table from immuneACCESS and kept in-frame rearrangements with V and J called. Such tables lack part of the clones; where checked against another copy, unresolved V genes explain under half of the gap, and the rest is unexplained. V and J calls plus clone size are reproduced from that table; the DNA served to infer D and trimming. The sample contains more than 95,000 clones, around 85% of them found a single time. The ten largest account for about 2.5% of the sample.

Measured from the cysteine to the phenylalanine, the CDR3 is 13 residues long. The only DNA kept is the CDR3, 39 bases in frame from the first base. V is trimmed back by 3 bases and J by 6 bases, and the junction contains 4 bases that no gene match accounts for. Worth noting for this clone: Its target antigen remains unknown. The input lacks base qualities; no much larger clone sits a single base away.

Sequencing was carried out using peripheral blood. The sequence came from a man between 50 and 59 years old with acute or convalescent COVID-19. This chain joins TRBV12-3 or TRBV12-4 to TRBJ1-1; 7 bases in between match TRBD1. CDR3 region: CASSFRGSAEAFF. Here is the DNA: TGTGCCAGCAGTTTCAGGGGGAGCGCTGAAGCTTTCTTT.